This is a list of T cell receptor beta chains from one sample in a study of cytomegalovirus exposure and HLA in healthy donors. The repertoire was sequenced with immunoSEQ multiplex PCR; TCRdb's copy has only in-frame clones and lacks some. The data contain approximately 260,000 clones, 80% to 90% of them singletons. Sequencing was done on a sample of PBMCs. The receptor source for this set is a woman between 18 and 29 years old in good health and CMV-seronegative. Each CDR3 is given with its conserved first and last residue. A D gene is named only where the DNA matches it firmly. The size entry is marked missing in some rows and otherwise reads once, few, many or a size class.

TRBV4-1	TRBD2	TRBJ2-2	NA	CASSQAGGLTGELFF	TGCGCCAGCAGCCAAGCGGGGGGGCTGACCGGGGAGCTGTTTTTT
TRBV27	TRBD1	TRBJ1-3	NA	CASSTSGTGLNTIYF	TGTGCCAGCAGTACCTCCGGGACAGGATTGAACACCATATATTTT
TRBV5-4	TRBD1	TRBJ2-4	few	CASSLRDRERDIQYF	TGTGCCAGCAGCTTGCGGGACAGGGAGAGGGACATTCAGTACTTC
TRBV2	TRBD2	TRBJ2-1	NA	CAGSLAGGSYNEQFF	TGTGCCGGCAGTCTAGCGGGAGGGTCCTACAATGAGCAGTTCTTC
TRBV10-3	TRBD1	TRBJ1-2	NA	CAISRTGQPNYGYTF	TGTGCCATCAGCCGGACGGGACAGCCCAACTATGGCTACACCTTC
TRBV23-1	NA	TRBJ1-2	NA	CASSHRRQTNYGYTF	TGCGCCAGCAGTCATCGGCGACAGACCAACTATGGCTACACCTTC
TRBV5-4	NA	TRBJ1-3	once	CASSAQVGSGNTIYF	TGTGCCAGCAGCGCTCAAGTCGGCTCTGGAAACACCATATATTTT
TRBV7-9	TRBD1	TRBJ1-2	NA	CASSHPGQGAAGGYTF	TGTGCCAGCAGCCACCCGGGACAGGGGGCAGCAGGTGGCTACACCTTC
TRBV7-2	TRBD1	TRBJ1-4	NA	CASSPRTGRGGNEKLFF	TGTGCCAGCAGCCCCCGGACAGGGCGGGGGGGTAATGAAAAACTGTTTTTT
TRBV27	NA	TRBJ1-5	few	CASSFQGTNQPQHF	TGTGCCAGCAGTTTTCAGGGGACCAATCAGCCCCAGCATTTT
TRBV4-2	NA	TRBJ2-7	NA	CASSQDLISYEQYF	TGTGCCAGCAGCCAAGATCTAATCTCCTACGAGCAGTACTTC
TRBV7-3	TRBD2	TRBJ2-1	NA	CASSLSDRGGLFPNEQFF	TGTGCCAGCAGCTTATCCGATCGGGGGGGCCTTTTCCCCAATGAGCAGTTCTTC
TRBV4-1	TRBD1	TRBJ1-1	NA	CASSRSGGSDTEAFF	TGCGCCAGCAGCCGCTCAGGGGGCTCGGACACTGAAGCTTTCTTT
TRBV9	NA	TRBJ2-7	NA	CASSAYRDSREEQYF	TGTGCCAGCAGCGCTTACCGGGACAGCCGGGAGGAGCAGTACTTC
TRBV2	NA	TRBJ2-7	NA	CASMSHLSSYEQYF	TGTGCCAGCATGAGCCATCTGAGCTCCTACGAGCAGTACTTC